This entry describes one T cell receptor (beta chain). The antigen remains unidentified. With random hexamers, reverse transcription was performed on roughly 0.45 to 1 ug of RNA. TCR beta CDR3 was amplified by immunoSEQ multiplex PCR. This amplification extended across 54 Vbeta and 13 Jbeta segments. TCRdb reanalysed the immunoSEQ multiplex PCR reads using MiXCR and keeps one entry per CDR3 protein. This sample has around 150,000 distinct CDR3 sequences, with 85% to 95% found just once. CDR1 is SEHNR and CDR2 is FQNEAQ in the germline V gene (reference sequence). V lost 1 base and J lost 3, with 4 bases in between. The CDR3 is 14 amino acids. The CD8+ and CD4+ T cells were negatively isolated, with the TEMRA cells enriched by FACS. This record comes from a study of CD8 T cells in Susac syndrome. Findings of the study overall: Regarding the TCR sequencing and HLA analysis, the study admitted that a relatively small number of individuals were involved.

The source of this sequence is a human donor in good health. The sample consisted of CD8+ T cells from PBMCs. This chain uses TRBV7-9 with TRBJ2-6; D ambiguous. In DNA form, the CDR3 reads TGTGCCAGCAGCTTAGTGGATGGGGCCAACGTCCTGACTTTC. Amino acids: CASSLVDGANVLTF.